This T cell receptor (beta chain) was obtained from a study of cytomegalovirus exposure and HLA in healthy donors. Broader study findings: About 87% or about 30% of the time was how often most TCR beta V segments were productive, according to an earlier analysis.

In the PCR, 60 Vbeta and 13 Jbeta primers were used. The assay was immunoSEQ multiplex PCR, and TCRdb's table has in-frame clones only and misses some. This table has approximately 110,000 clones, over 70% appearing once. As to this clone: Its matching antigen is unknown.

The sample comprised PBMCs. This clonotype was obtained from a man aged 35 to 55 in good health and CMV-seronegative.

This chain's CDR3 is CASSNHPSTGVEKLFF. The DNA of the CDR3 is TGTGCCAGCAGCAACCATCCTTCGACAGGGGTGGAAAAACTGTTTTTT. The genes are TRBV25-1 and TRBJ1-4; 8 bases fit TRBD1. The CDR3 covers 16 residues. The V segment lost 6 bases and the J segment 8 bases; nucleotides outside the gene matches: 14. Germline V gives CDR1 MGHDK, CDR2 SYGVNS.